Sequencing of this T cell receptor beta chain was carried out in a study of metastatic and nonmetastatic thyroid tumors. The wider study: Peripheral blood and tumor or nodule samples from malignant and benign thyroid patients were compared. Findings of the study overall: Across blood and tumor, TCR beta diversity in malignant thyroid tumors was reportedly significantly higher than in benign nodules.

Thyroid surgery had not been preceded by any treatment in any patient. Per the study methods: The study took CDR3 differences across clinicopathological groups and made a distant-metastasis classifier for papillary thyroid cancer from them. TCRdb re-called the PCR reads through MiXCR. None of the V and J calls come from the authors' own analysis; TCRdb made them. The data contain about 40,000 clones, roughly a sixth of them seen just once; the ten biggest clones take up around 3.9%. This clone was observed at least ten times. Its antigen is currently unknown. Per germline, CDR1 SGHDT and CDR2 YYEEEE. Trimming left V 1 base short and J 6 bases short, with 8 bases between. The CDR3 has 13 amino acids.

The origin of this receptor is a female donor with papillary thyroid cancer or a benign thyroid nodule (not recorded which). Some clones in this sample may be carry-over from other donors' samples. The chain uses TRBV5-6 and TRBJ2-1; no firm D call. Sequencing was performed on blood. CDR3 bases: TGTGCCAGCAGCTTGTATGAAGGCAATGAGCAGTTCTTC. The encoded protein is CASSLYEGNEQFF. Together with reference TRBV5-6 and TRBJ2-1, the CDR3 gives the full variable domain: DAGVTQSPTHLIKTRGQQVTLRCSPKSGHDTVSWYQQALGQGPQFIFQYYEEEERQRGNFPDRFSGHQFPNYSSELNVNALLLGDSALYLCASSLYEGNEQFFGPGTRLTVL.